The 11 T cell receptor beta chains below all came from one sample that was sequenced in a study of cytomegalovirus exposure and HLA in healthy donors. Vbeta (60) and Jbeta (13) primers were used in the PCR. Libraries were prepared by immunoSEQ multiplex PCR; TCRdb keeps only in-frame clonotypes and omits some of them. The sample includes fewer than 250,000 clones, roughly three quarters of them seen just once. Sequenced input: PBMCs. These TCRs come from a woman aged 50 to 60 in good health and CMV-seronegative.

The V call is TRBV11-1, the J call TRBJ1-4; no definite D call. This CDR3 has 17 amino acids. V gave up 4 bases and J gave up 0 bases, with 15 bases separating them. Germline loops: CDR1 SGHAT, CDR2 FQDESV (reference sequence). CDR3 sequence reads: CASSYHGGSATNEKLFF. CDR3 DNA: TGTGCCAGCAGCTACCACGGAGGCAGTGCAACTAATGAAAAACTGTTTTTT. The full variable domain, completed using reference TRBV11-1 and TRBJ1-4, is EAEVAQSPRYKITEKSQAVAFWCDPISGHATLYWYRQILGQGPELLVQFQDESVVDDSQLPKDRFSAERLKGVDSTLKIQPAELGDSAMYLCASSYHGGSATNEKLFFGSGTQLSVL.

The J gene is TRBJ2-7, the V gene TRBV27; TRBD2 agrees at 14 bases. Trimming cost V 5 bases and J 6 bases; bases outside gene matches: 18. Germline assignment: CDR1 MNHEY and CDR2 SMNVEV (reference sequence). This CDR3 comprises 19 residues. The DNA for the CDR3 is TGTGCCAGCAGTCGGGCCGGGACTAGCGGGAGTGGGGGGCGGTTCGAGCAGTACTTC. Its translation: CASSRAGTSGSGGRFEQYF.

V gene TRBV19 combines with J gene TRBJ1-6, with a weak D call TRBD1 (6 bases). The length of the CDR3 is 15 residues. CDR1 and CDR2 (germline): LNHDA, SQIVND (reference sequence). V lost 6 bases to trimming and J lost 6 bases, with 15 bases between them. CDR3 sequence (DNA): TGTGCCAGTAGCTCAGGGGTTGCGGTTAATTCACCCCTCCACTTT. It yields the protein CASSSGVAVNSPLHF.

V gene TRBV27 combines with J gene TRBJ2-1, with 13 bases lining up with TRBD2. CDR3 length: 17 amino acids. Germline CDR1 reads MNHEY; CDR2 reads SMNVEV (reference sequence). V gave up 6 bases and J gave up 0 bases; unmatched junction bases: 5. As DNA, the CDR3 is TGTGCCAGCAGGTCCGGGACTAGCGGGGTCTCCTACAATGAGCAGTTCTTC. This translates into CASRSGTSGVSYNEQFF.

The chain combines TRBV27 with TRBJ2-7, with 10 bases that match TRBD1. Germline CDR1 MNHEY, CDR2 SMNVEV (reference sequence). V shed 7 bases, J shed 6 bases, and the junction held 9 bases outside the gene matches. The CDR3 has 14 amino acids. CDR3 region: CASTPGTGVAEQYF. CDR3 in DNA: TGTGCCAGCACCCCAGGGACAGGGGTGGCCGAGCAGTACTTC.

The count of this clone is one. One end of the junction fails to match germline, which may point to a read error. The sample carries other DNA sequences with the same CDR3. The V call is TRBV4-3, the J call TRBJ1-1, with D hard to call. The CDR3 is 13 residues long. The germline gives CDR1 LGHNA, CDR2 YSLEER. The CDR3 region is CASSQVRGSEAFF. As DNA, the CDR3 is TGCGCCAGCAGTCAAGTACGGGGAAGTGAAGCTTTCTTT.

The genes are TRBV28 and TRBJ1-2; maybe TRBD1 (6 bases). Germline CDR1 is MDHEN and CDR2 is SYDVKM. The length of the CDR3 is 15 residues. The V and J ends lost 3 bases and 4 bases respectively, with 15 bases between them. The CDR3 loop reads CASSFPRTASYGYTF. Written as DNA, the CDR3 is TGTGCCAGCAGTTTCCCGAGGACAGCCAGCTATGGCTACACCTTC.

The chain links TRBV5-1 to TRBJ1-1, with D possibly matching TRBD1 (6 bases). V was cut by 0 bases and J by 1 base, with 13 bases left in between. The CDR3 consists of 16 residues. Germline V lookup: CDR1 SGHRS, CDR2 YFSETQ. CDR3 DNA: TGCGCCAGCAGCTTGGTGTCCGACAGGCGGAACACTGAAGCTTTCTTT. Translated: CASSLVSDRRNTEAFF.

This chain links TRBV11-2 with TRBJ1-1; D is perhaps TRBD1 (6 bases). Germline V gene data show CDR1 as SGHAT and CDR2 as FQNNGV. V gave up 5 bases and J gave up 0 bases, with 13 bases separating them. This CDR3 comprises 15 residues. CDR3 nucleotides: TGTGCCAGCAGCCTCGGGGGGCGGATGAACACTGAAGCTTTCTTT. As protein: CASSLGGRMNTEAFF.

The J gene is TRBJ1-2, the V gene TRBV15, with 9 bases matching TRBD1. The CDR3 totals 16 residues. CDR1 and CDR2 from the germline V gene are LNHNV and YYDKDF (reference sequence). The V and J ends lost 0 bases and 5 bases, in that order; junction bases with no gene match: 7. CDR3 sequence (DNA): TGTGCCACCAGCAGAGATCAACAGGGGGCGAGGTATGGCTACACCTTC. This encodes CATSRDQQGARYGYTF. The full variable domain, with the rest looked up from reference TRBV15 and TRBJ1-2, is DAMVIQNPRYQVTQFGKPVTLSCSQTLNHNVMYWYQQKSSQAPKLLFHYYDKDFNNEADTPDNFQSRRPNTSFCFLDIRSPGLGDTAMYLCATSRDQQGARYGYTFGSGTRLTVV.

This clone was observed once. The rearrangement links TRBV19 to TRBJ1-5; TRBD1 agrees at 7 bases. The V and J ends lost 5 bases and 1 base, in that order; junction bases with no gene match: 14. Germline-derived CDR1 and CDR2 are LNHDA and SQIVND (reference sequence). CDR3 length: 18 amino acids. The CDR3 protein is CASSLYGDSVGSNQPQHF. DNA of the CDR3: TGTGCCAGTAGTCTATATGGGGACAGCGTTGGAAGCAATCAGCCCCAGCATTTT.